A selection of T cell receptor beta chains follows, all from one sample in a study of breast tumors, draining lymph nodes, adjacent tissues. TCRdb re-analysed the multiplex PCR reads in MiXCR, keeping a single row per CDR3 protein. The sample has about 130,000 distinct CDR3 sequences, 21% seen once. The sequenced sample was axillary lymph node tissue. The receptors here all came from a female donor with breast cancer. Some clones in this sample may be carry-over from other donors' samples. CDR3s include the opening cysteine and the closing phenylalanine or tryptophan. The order of the fields is J gene, V gene, D gene, clone size, CDR3 protein, CDR3 DNA. A D gene is named only where the DNA matches it firmly. Only some rows state a clone size, as once, few, many or a class for expanded clones.

TRBJ2-1	TRBV19	.	many	CASSVRGEQFF	TGTGCCAGTAGTGTAAGGGGTGAGCAGTTCTTC
TRBJ2-5	TRBV5-1	.	many	CASSLDPAGQETQYF	TGCGCCAGCAGCTTGGATCCAGCGGGCCAAGAGACCCAGTACTTC
TRBJ2-3	TRBV28	.	few	CASSSRTRSTDTQYF	TGTGCCAGCAGTTCAAGGACAAGAAGCACAGATACGCAGTATTTT
TRBJ2-1	TRBV27	TRBD2	.	CASSPVPSGTLYTEQFF	TGTGCCAGCAGCCCCGTCCCAAGCGGGACCCTCTACACTGAGCAGTTCTTC
TRBJ2-1	TRBV20-1	.	many	CSAPGTSGNEQFF	TGCAGTGCTCCCGGGACCTCCGGGAATGAGCAGTTCTTC
TRBJ2-1	TRBV12-3/TRBV12-4	.	.	CASSPGPGACNEQFF	TGTGCCAGCAGTCCCGGACCCGGGGCCTGCAATGAGCAGTTCTTC
TRBJ1-3	TRBV20-1	TRBD1	many	CSAREGLGQGVHLLGNTIYF	TGCAGTGCTAGAGAGGGGTTGGGACAGGGAGTGCATCTCCTTGGAAACACCATATATTTT
TRBJ1-3	TRBV12-3/TRBV12-4	.	many	CASTRSADGRNTIYF	TGTGCCAGCACCCGTTCGGCGGATGGGAGAAACACCATATATTTT
TRBJ2-7	TRBV30	.	many	CAYRDLAYEQYF	TGTGCCTACCGGGACCTAGCCTACGAGCAGTACTTC
TRBJ1-5	TRBV27	.	many	CASSSGDSNQPQHF	TGTGCCAGCAGTTCCGGAGATAGCAATCAGCCCCAGCATTTT
TRBJ2-5	TRBV12-3/TRBV12-4	TRBD1	many	CASSPTGGRETQYF	TGTGCCAGCAGCCCGACAGGGGGACGGGAGACCCAGTACTTC
TRBJ2-7	TRBV6-5	.	.	CASRKDPYEQYF	TGTGCCAGCAGAAAAGACCCCTACGAGCAGTACTTC
TRBJ2-2	TRBV20-1	TRBD2	many	CSARDWLSGSNTGELFF	TGCAGTGCTAGAGATTGGCTTAGCGGGTCGAACACCGGGGAGCTGTTTTTT
TRBJ1-2	TRBV7-9	TRBD1	many	CASSPRTGKFGYTF	TGTGCCAGCAGCCCCAGGACAGGGAAATTCGGCTACACCTTC
TRBJ2-3	TRBV27	TRBD2	many	CASSFGLAGVAQYF	TGTGCCAGCAGTTTCGGGCTAGCGGGAGTGGCGCAGTATTTT
TRBJ2-5	TRBV29-1	.	many	CSVEGRAETQYF	TGCAGCGTTGAAGGGAGGGCCGAGACCCAGTACTTC
TRBJ2-1	TRBV11-2	TRBD2	.	CASSVRLAPSSYNEQFF	TGTGCCAGCAGCGTGAGACTAGCACCTAGCTCCTACAATGAGCAGTTCTTC
TRBJ2-1	TRBV14	TRBD1	.	CASSQTFGDRGLAYNEQFF	TGTGCCAGCAGCCAAACATTCGGCGACAGGGGGCTAGCCTACAATGAGCAGTTCTTC
TRBJ2-1	TRBV19	.	many	CASHSRTLNRSYNEQFF	TGTGCCAGCCACTCTAGGACTCTTAACCGGTCCTACAATGAGCAGTTCTTC
TRBJ2-3	TRBV11-2	TRBD2	many	CASSRRLAGSDTQYF	TGTGCCAGCAGCCGCAGACTAGCGGGATCAGATACGCAGTATTTT
TRBJ2-1	TRBV10-2	TRBD2	many	CASSRQREGQEQFF	TGCGCCAGCAGTCGTCAGCGGGAGGGCCAAGAGCAGTTCTTC
TRBJ2-1	TRBV2	.	many	CASTRGLYNEQFF	TGTGCCAGCACTCGCGGTTTATACAATGAGCAGTTCTTC
TRBJ1-2	TRBV6-1	.	.	CASSEAGGGYRYGYTF	TGTGCCAGCAGTGAGGCGGGGGGGGGGTATCGCTATGGCTACACCTTC
TRBJ1-5	TRBV24-1	.	many	CATSGATSWPQHF	TGTGCCACCAGTGGGGCGACCTCATGGCCCCAGCATTTT